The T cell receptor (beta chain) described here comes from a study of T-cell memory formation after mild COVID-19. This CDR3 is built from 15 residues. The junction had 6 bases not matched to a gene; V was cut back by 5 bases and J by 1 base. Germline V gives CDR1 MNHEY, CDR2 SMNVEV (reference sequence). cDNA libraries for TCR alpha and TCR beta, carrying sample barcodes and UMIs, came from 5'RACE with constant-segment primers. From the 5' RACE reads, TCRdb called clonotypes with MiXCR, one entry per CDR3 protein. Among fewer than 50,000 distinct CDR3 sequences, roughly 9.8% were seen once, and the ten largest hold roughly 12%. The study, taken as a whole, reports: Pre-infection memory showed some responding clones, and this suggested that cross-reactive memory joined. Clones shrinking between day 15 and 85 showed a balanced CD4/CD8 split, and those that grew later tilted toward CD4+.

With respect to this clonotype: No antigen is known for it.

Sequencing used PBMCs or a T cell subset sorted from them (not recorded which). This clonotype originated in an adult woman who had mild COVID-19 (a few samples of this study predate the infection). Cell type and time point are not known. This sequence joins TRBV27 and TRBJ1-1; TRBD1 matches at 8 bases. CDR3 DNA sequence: TGTGCCAGCAGTCCCTCCGGGACAGGGAACACTGAAGCTTTCTTT. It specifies CASSPSGTGNTEAFF.